This T cell receptor beta chain was sequenced during a study of T cells expressing NK-cell markers. CDR3 size: 13 residues. Germline V CDR1 and CDR2: LGHDT, YNNKEL (reference sequence). With the 5' RACE reads reprocessed, TCRdb shows one record per CDR3 protein and no DNA. The sample includes about 460,000 distinct CDR3 sequences. V and J are TRBV3-1 and TRBJ2-7. Material for sequencing was blood T cells: a sorted CD56 or NKG2C T cell subset, CD4+ or CD8+ T cells, or bulk PBMC T cells (not recorded which). This TCR came from a woman aged 45 to 65 in good health. The CDR3 sequence is CASAPRHTYEQYF.